These 5 T cell receptor beta chains were all obtained from the same sample, sequenced in a study of blood T cell repertoires in COVID-19. Assay: immunoSEQ multiplex PCR; the TCRdb copy retains only in-frame clones and omits some. The sample holds approximately 230,000 clones, around nine tenths seen once. The sample taken for sequencing was peripheral blood. The receptors shown here come from a man older than 75 with acute or convalescent COVID-19.

The chain links TRBV19 to TRBJ1-2; 9 nucleotides line up with TRBD1. Germline assignment: CDR1 LNHDA and CDR2 SQIVND (reference sequence). The CDR3 contains 14 residues. Trimming cost V 5 bases and J 3 bases; bases outside gene matches: 4. CDR3: CASSYRGRDYGYTF. The CDR3 DNA is TGTGCCAGTAGTTACAGGGGGCGCGACTATGGCTACACCTTC.

This clone appeared once. The chain couples TRBV20-1 to TRBJ2-2, with 9 bases that match TRBD2. The V segment lost 3 bases and the J segment 6 bases; nucleotides outside the gene matches: 5. CDR3 size: 14 residues. Germline V gives CDR1 DFQATT, CDR2 SNEGSKA (reference sequence). The CDR3 coding sequence is TGCAGTGCTAGTGCTAGCGGGGTCGCCGGGGAGCTGTTTTTT. This encodes CSASASGVAGELFF.

This chain connects TRBV19 to TRBJ2-2, with 8 bases lining up with TRBD2. J lost 4 bases, V lost 3 bases, and 4 bases had no gene match. Germline V gene sequence: CDR1 LNHDA, CDR2 SQIVND (reference sequence). The length of the CDR3 is 15 residues. Here the CDR3 reads CASSIGLAGTGELFF. The CDR3, as DNA: TGTGCCAGTAGTATCGGACTAGCTGGCACCGGGGAGCTGTTTTTT. Based on the CDR3 plus reference TRBV19 and TRBJ2-2, the full variable domain is DGGITQSPKYLFRKEGQNVTLSCEQNLNHDAMYWYRQDPGQGLRLIYYSQIVNDFQKGDIAEGYSVSREKKESFPLTVTSAQKNPTAFYLCASSIGLAGTGELFFGEGSRLTVL.

This chain uses TRBV5-1 with TRBJ1-1; TRBD1 is a possible D gene (6 bases). Per the germline V gene, CDR1 is SGHRS and CDR2 is YFSETQ. The CDR3 is made up of 14 amino acids. Between the trimmed V and J ends, which lost 4 bases and 2 bases, there was a span of 12 bases. CDR3 sequence: CASSIQGGNTEAFF. The DNA of the CDR3 is TGCGCCAGCAGCATACAGGGCGGTAACACTGAAGCTTTCTTT. Full variable domain (missing parts from reference TRBV5-1 and TRBJ1-1): KAGVTQTPRYLIKTRGQQVTLSCSPISGHRSVSWYQQTPGQGLQFLFEYFSETQRNKGNFPGRFSGRQFSNSRSEMNVSTLELGDSALYLCASSIQGGNTEAFFGQGTRLTVV.

V gene TRBV3-1 (or the pseudogene TRBV3-2) combines with J gene TRBJ1-4; 7 nucleotides align to TRBD1. This CDR3 contains 14 residues. The junction had 7 bases not matched to a gene; V was cut back by 6 bases and J by 6 bases. In germline, CDR1 is LGHDT, CDR2 YNNKEL (reference sequence). CDR3 protein: CASRKGGTDEKLFF. Here the CDR3 DNA reads TGTGCCAGCAGAAAAGGCGGGACAGATGAAAAACTGTTTTTT.